The sample holds many counts of the clone carrying this T cell receptor (beta chain). The sample originates from a study of neurological immune-mediated disorders. V dropped 8 bases and J dropped 0 bases, with 21 bases sitting between them. The CDR3 runs 17 residues. Germline CDR1 and CDR2: SGHAT and FQNNGV. TCRdb fed the 5' RACE reads into MiXCR, producing one record per CDR3 protein. The data contain some 41,000 distinct CDR3 sequences, around 15% of them singletons. The origin of this receptor is a woman aged 55-75 years with HTLV-1-associated myelopathy (HAM/TSP). Material for sequencing was CD4+ T cells from blood. This chain links TRBV11-2 with TRBJ2-3; D unresolved. The CDR3 loop is CASGPFSSAASTDTQYF. CDR3 DNA: TGTGCCAGCGGGCCGTTTTCTTCCGCCGCTAGCACAGATACGCAGTATTTT.